This T cell receptor (beta chain) was sequenced during a study of blood T cell repertoires in COVID-19. In the study overall: Acute and convalescent COVID-19 samples came from the United States, Italy and Spain.

In the original analysis: Using reference gene primer amplification, nucleated cell counts were estimated. TCRdb's copy holds only in-frame clones and misses some; the assay was immunoSEQ multiplex PCR. That table supplies the V and J calls and clone size; D and trimming were determined from the DNA. The sample lists fewer than 250,000 clones; roughly 84% were seen once. CDR1 is MNHEY and CDR2 is SMNVEV in the germline V gene (reference sequence). The CDR3 consists of 13 residues. V was cut by 2 bases and J by 2 bases, with 6 bases left in between. The sample consisted of PBMCs or T cells enriched from blood (not recorded which). The clonotype originates from a man aged 25 to 40 in a cohort exposed to, infected with or recovered from COVID-19 (not recorded which). The rearrangement links TRBV27 to TRBJ1-1, with D unclear. Written as DNA, the CDR3 is TGTGCCAGCAGTTTAAGACATAACACTGAAGCTTTCTTT. The encoded protein is CASSLRHNTEAFF.